This TCR beta chain was documented in a study of T-cell memory formation after mild COVID-19 (dated by TCRdb to the early 2020s). About the investigation overall: Most TCR sequence clusters were specific to one of the two donors. In two donors, T-cell clones that expanded and contracted after mild COVID-19 were followed by sequencing TCRalpha and TCRbeta repertoires longitudinally. The cohort comprised two young, previously healthy adult volunteers, one female and one male.

The trim is 1 base for V and 7 bases for J, with a gap of 5 bases between the germline ends. The cysteine opens and the phenylalanine closes a CDR3 of 11 amino acids. Here the CDR3 DNA is all that survives: 33 bases in frame from base 1. For CDR1 and CDR2, the germline V gene (reference sequence) lists DFQATT and SNEGSKA. As for this clonotype: This receptor's antigen is unknown. The input lacks base qualities; no much larger clone sits a single base away.

Ficoll-Paque density gradient centrifugation was the method used to isolate PBMCs. What the research found in general, with its limitations: SARS-CoV-2 specificity of the second-wave clones peaking on day 37 was not confirmed. Contracting CD4+ clones turned up mainly in the CM and EM memory subsets, whereas EMRA was where CD8+ clones were enriched. Some responding clones were found in pre-infection memory, which suggests that pre-existing cross-reactive memory T cells took part in the SARS-CoV-2 response. Clones contracting from day 15 to 85 had balanced CD4/CD8 phenotypes, while a second wave expanding from day 15 to 37 was biased towards CD4+. Only a couple of mild cases were covered by the study, and larger cohorts that include severe cases with pre-infection samples were considered necessary.

These reads were obtained on an Illumina NovaSeq 6000. TCRalpha and TCRbeta cDNA libraries were constructed by 5'RACE with constant-segment primers, with sample barcodes and unique molecular identifiers being introduced. RNA was extracted from every sample with Trizol reagent. Libraries were amplified in two PCR steps, with a second sample barcode and Illumina TruSeq adapters added in the second step. Libraries were sequenced on an Illumina NovaSeq with 2 x 150 bp paired-end reads. In the paper's pipeline: With migec v1.2.7, reads were demultiplexed and then collapsed into UMI-guided consensus sequences. Using mixcr v2.1.11, UMI consensuses were aligned to TRA and TRB V and J templates and then assembled into clonotypes. Expanded or contracted clonotypes were those called significant by both edgeR and NoisET, with noise models trained on biological replicates. edgeR calls used a false discovery rate-adjusted p below 0.01 and a log2 fold-change threshold of 1. PCA with hierarchical clustering of max-normalized trajectories of the 1000 most abundant clonotypes was used as exploratory dynamics analysis. Each responding clone was given a CD4 or CD8 phenotype based on the CD4+ and CD8+ repertoires, which had been sequenced separately. TCRdb reworked the public reads: Q25 trimming with fastp, MiXCR clone assembly, productive beta chains retained. Each record represents a unique CDR3 protein, reported with the most common genes and DNA among its rows. The authors' filters were not applied to this entry. In this sample the table shows 250,000 or so distinct CDR3 sequences, over 15% of which occur a single time. The ten most abundant clones make up under 30% of the sample.

The clonotype originates from a man between 18 and 29 years old who had mild COVID-19 (a few samples of this study predate the infection). The sample titles of this study are shuffled in the database, so cell type and time point are left out; the donor was told from shared clones. Sequenced: PBMCs or a T cell subset sorted from them (not recorded which). The chain joins TRBV20-1 to TRBJ2-1; no D segment can be confidently identified. The nucleotide sequence is TGCAGTGCTAGAGCCGGGAATGAGCAGTTCTTC. It codes for CSARAGNEQFF.